These 5 T cell receptor beta chains came from one sample sequenced in a study of a mutant IDH1 vaccine in newly diagnosed glioma. TCRdb keeps only in-frame clones here, not all; method: immunoSEQ multiplex PCR. The table has approximately 60,000 clones, over 80% seen once. Stated time point: week 5, during vaccination. Vaccinated patients received 300 ug of mutant IDH1 20-mer peptide per dose, with topical imiquimod. Their specific antigens are unknown. The sample in question was PBMCs, obtained from a glioma patient whose treatment included an IDH1 peptide vaccine. The receptor set was obtained from a woman between 40 and 50 years old with glioma.

The chain is built from TRBV7-2 and TRBJ2-7, with D unclear. CDR3 size: 13 residues. Germline assignment: CDR1 SGHTA and CDR2 FQGNSA. V lost 1 base and J lost 5, with 9 bases in between. CDR3 DNA: TGTGCCAGCAGCTTAGGTGGGGTAAACGAGCAGTACTTC. This encodes CASSLGGVNEQYF. The whole variable domain, remainder taken from reference TRBV7-2 and TRBJ2-7, is GAGVSQSPSNKVTEKGKDVELRCDPISGHTALYWYRQSLGQGLEFLIYFQGNSAPDKSGLPSDRFSAERTGGSVSTLTIQRTQQEDSAVYLCASSLGGVNEQYFGPGTRLTVT.

The chain is built from TRBV5-6 and TRBJ2-4; D remains unclear. CDR3 length equals 16 residues. Trimming took 0 bases from V and 0 from J, leaving 10 bases between them. Germline values: CDR1 SGHDT, CDR2 YYEEEE. Here the CDR3 DNA reads TGTGCCAGCAGCTTGGAGCTAGAGGCAGCCAAAAACATTCAGTACTTC. Translation: CASSLELEAAKNIQYF.

In this sample, this clone turned up once. The chain combines TRBV30 with TRBJ2-3; TRBD2 might be the D (5 bases). With 3 bases removed from V and 4 bases from J, the gap between germline ends came to 14 bases. The CDR3 consists of 14 residues. Germline V gene sequence: CDR1 GTSNPN, CDR2 SVGIG (reference sequence). The CDR3 nucleotides read TGTGCCTGGAGCGGGGAAAGTTCGGCAGATACGCAGTATTTT. Translating gives CAWSGESSADTQYF.

The chain joins TRBV5-8 to TRBJ1-5, with D possibly matching TRBD1 (5 bases). CDR1 and CDR2 from the germline V gene are SGHTS and YDEGEE. V lost 0 bases to trimming and J lost 7 bases, with 11 bases between them. CDR3 length equals 14 residues. In nucleotides, the CDR3 is TGTGCCAGCAGCTTGGAAGGGGTTGGGCAGCCCCAGCATTTT. Translation gives CASSLEGVGQPQHF.

The chain carries TRBV6-6 and TRBJ2-5, with D perhaps TRBD1 (5 bases). CDR1 is MNHNY and CDR2 is SVGAGI in the germline V gene (reference sequence). The CDR3 is 12 amino acids. The V end was cut by 6 bases, the J end by 2 bases, with 7 bases between. Written as DNA, the CDR3 is TGTGCCAGCAGGGACACTCAAGAGACCCAGTACTTC. Its protein is CASRDTQETQYF.